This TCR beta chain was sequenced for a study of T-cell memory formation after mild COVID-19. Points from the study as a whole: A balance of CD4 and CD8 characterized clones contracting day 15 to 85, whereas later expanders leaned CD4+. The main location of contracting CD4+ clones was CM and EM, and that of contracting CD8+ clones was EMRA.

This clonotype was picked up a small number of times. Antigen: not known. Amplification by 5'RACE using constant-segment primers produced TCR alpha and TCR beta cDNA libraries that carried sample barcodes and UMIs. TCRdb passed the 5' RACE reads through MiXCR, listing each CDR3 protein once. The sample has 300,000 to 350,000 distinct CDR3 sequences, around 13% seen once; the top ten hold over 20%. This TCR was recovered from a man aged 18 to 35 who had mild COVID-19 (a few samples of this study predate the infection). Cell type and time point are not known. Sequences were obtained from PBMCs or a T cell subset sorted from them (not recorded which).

CDR3 protein: CASSHGQGGYNEQFF. CDR3 nucleotides: TGTGCCAGCAGCCACGGACAGGGGGGGTACAATGAGCAGTTCTTC. The V and J genes are TRBV3-1 and TRBJ2-1; 10 bases match TRBD1. Germline lookup yields CDR1 LGHDT and CDR2 YNNKEL (reference sequence). This CDR3 is built from 15 residues. V lost 3 bases to trimming and J lost 4 bases; unmatched junction nucleotides: 3.